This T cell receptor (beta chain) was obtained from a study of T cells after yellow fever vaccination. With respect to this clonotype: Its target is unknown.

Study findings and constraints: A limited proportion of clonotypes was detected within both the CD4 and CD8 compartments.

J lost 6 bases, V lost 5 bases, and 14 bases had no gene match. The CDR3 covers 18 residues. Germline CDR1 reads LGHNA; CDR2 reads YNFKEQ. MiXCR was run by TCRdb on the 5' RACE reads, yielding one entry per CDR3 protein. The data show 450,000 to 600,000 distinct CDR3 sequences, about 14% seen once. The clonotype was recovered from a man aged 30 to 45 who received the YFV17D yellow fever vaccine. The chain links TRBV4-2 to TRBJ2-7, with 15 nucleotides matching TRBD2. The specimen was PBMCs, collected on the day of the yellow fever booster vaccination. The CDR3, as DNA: TGTGCCAGCAGCTCTTCGGGACTAGCGGGAGGCCCCCCTTTCGAGCAGTACTTC. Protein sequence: CASSSSGLAGGPPFEQYF.